The 19 T cell receptor beta chains reported below all come from one sample, sequenced in a study of blood T cell repertoires in COVID-19. The method was immunoSEQ multiplex PCR; TCRdb's version includes in-frame clones alone and lacks a portion of them. The sample lists over 100,000 clones, 75% to 85% seen once, with roughly 8.2% in the top ten. The sample consisted of peripheral blood. The source of these receptors is a man in his 70s with acute or convalescent COVID-19.

On this clone: Different DNA sequences within this sample yield the same CDR3. J is TRBJ1-1 and V is TRBV28, with unresolved D. This CDR3 region has 13 residues. V was pared by 6 bases and J by 1 base, with 9 bases between. Germline V gene lookup returns CDR1 MDHEN and CDR2 SYDVKM. CDR3 sequence reads: CASSLGRNTEAFF. The CDR3 DNA is TGTGCCAGCAGCCTGGGGAGGAACACTGAAGCTTTCTTT.

This rearrangement joins TRBV28 to TRBJ1-4, with 7 bases lining up with TRBD1. The CDR3 is 15 amino acids. Germline V gives CDR1 MDHEN, CDR2 SYDVKM. V trimming: 6 bases; J trimming: 3 bases; junction bases outside the gene matches: 7. Here the CDR3 reads CASSSTGAPNEKLFF. CDR3 DNA: TGTGCCAGCAGCTCCACAGGGGCTCCTAATGAAAAACTGTTTTTT. The variable domain in full, completed from reference TRBV28 and TRBJ1-4, reads DVKVTQSSRYLVKRTGEKVFLECVQDMDHENMFWYRQDPGLGLRLIYFSYDVKMKEKGDIPEGYSVSREKKERFSLILESASTNQTSMYLCASSSTGAPNEKLFFGSGTQLSVL.

The chain combines TRBV12-5 with TRBJ2-1; 12 nucleotides match TRBD2. The CDR3 is made up of 16 amino acids. Germline V gene lookup returns CDR1 LGHNT and CDR2 FRNRAP. Trimming cost V 7 bases and J 7 bases; bases outside gene matches: 11. DNA for the CDR3: TGTGCTAGTGCCGCCCGACTAGCGGGAGTTGGGAATGAGCAGTTCTTC. Its translation is CASAARLAGVGNEQFF.

The gene calls are TRBV7-2 and TRBJ2-2, with no clear D. V was clipped by 1 base and J by 1 base, with 7 bases between them. The germline V gene encodes CDR1 SGHTA and CDR2 FQGNSA. The CDR3 runs 15 residues. The chain's CDR3 is CASSLDLGNTGELFF. The CDR3 nucleotides are TGTGCCAGCAGCTTAGATCTAGGGAACACCGGGGAGCTGTTTTTT.

This chain uses TRBV18 with TRBJ1-3; 8 bases match TRBD1. Trimming took 4 bases from V and 3 from J; bases not matched to a gene: 2. This CDR3 has 14 residues. From germline, CDR1 is KGHSH and CDR2 LQKENI. This CDR3 is CASSLDRDGNTIYF. The DNA for the CDR3 is TGTGCCAGCTCACTGGACAGGGATGGAAACACCATATATTTT.

This chain links TRBV2 with TRBJ1-6, with D possibly matching TRBD1 (6 bases). The CDR3 length is 13 residues. Germline assignment: CDR1 SNHLY and CDR2 FYNNEI. Trimming pared 4 bases from V and 10 bases from J, leaving 11 bases between. CDR3 protein: CASSGGRSSPLHF. In nucleotides, the CDR3 is TGTGCCAGCAGTGGGGGGCGATCCTCACCCCTCCACTTT.

This chain links TRBV11-2 with TRBJ2-7, with TRBD2 as a possible D gene (6 bases). CDR3 length: 14 amino acids. Trimming cost V 3 bases and J 0 bases, with 9 bases left between them. The germline gives CDR1 SGHAT, CDR2 FQNNGV. In DNA form, the CDR3 reads TGTGCCAGCAGCTTTAGGACTAACTCCTACGAGCAGTACTTC. It codes for CASSFRTNSYEQYF.

The chain has TRBV5-6 and TRBJ2-7, with D possibly TRBD2 on 5 matching bases. Trimming removed 0 bases at V and 3 bases at J, with 10 bases between. CDR1 is SGHDT, CDR2 YYEEEE, per germline. The length of the CDR3 is 14 residues. CDR3 nucleotide sequence: TGTGCCAGCAGCTTGGATTGGGGAGACTACGAGCAGTACTTC. It translates to CASSLDWGDYEQYF.

The J gene is TRBJ2-7, the V gene TRBV7-2, with 11 bases matching TRBD1. The CDR3 totals 14 residues. CDR1 and CDR2 (germline): SGHTA, FQGNSA. The V and J ends lost 1 base and 6 bases, in that order; junction bases with no gene match: 2. The CDR3 here is CASSLGTGGIEQYF. In nucleotides, the CDR3 is TGTGCCAGCAGCTTAGGGACAGGGGGCATCGAGCAGTACTTC.

With regard to this clone: Other nucleotide sequences from this sample produce the same CDR3. This chain uses TRBV19 with TRBJ1-2, with 8 bases aligning to TRBD1. The junction had 4 bases not matched to a gene; V was cut back by 3 bases and J by 4 bases. CDR1 and CDR2 (germline): LNHDA, SQIVND (reference sequence). This CDR3 is 14 amino acids long. CDR3 in amino acids: CASSIETGAYGYTF. In nucleotides, the CDR3 is TGTGCCAGTAGTATTGAGACAGGGGCCTATGGCTACACCTTC.

Here the CDR3 reads CASSLEQGKFF. In DNA form, the CDR3 reads TGTGCCAGCAGTTTAGAACAGGGGAAGTTCTTC. The chain recombines TRBV28 with TRBJ2-1; 7 positions match TRBD1. The V gene end was trimmed by 2 bases and the J gene end by 14 bases; junction bases not matched to a gene: 3. The CDR3 loop spans 11 amino acids. The V gene's germline CDR1 is MDHEN and CDR2 SYDVKM.

V is TRBV18 and J is TRBJ2-2, with D tentatively TRBD1 (6 bases). Germline V lookup: CDR1 KGHSH, CDR2 LQKENI. The CDR3 spans 17 residues. The ends were cut back, 6 bases at V and 0 bases at J, with 17 bases in the middle. The CDR3 spells CASSPSRPGANTGELFF. The CDR3 DNA is TGTGCCAGCTCCCCCTCAAGGCCAGGGGCGAACACCGGGGAGCTGTTTTTT.

CDR3 sequence: CASSSRQGIHQPQHF. In DNA form, the CDR3 reads TGTGCCAGCAGTTCCCGACAGGGCATTCATCAGCCCCAGCATTTT. J is TRBJ1-5 and V is TRBV6-5; TRBD1 matches at 7 bases. The germline V gene encodes CDR1 MNHEY and CDR2 SVGAGI. J was trimmed by 5 bases and V by 4 bases; bases with no gene match: 8. The length of the CDR3 is 15 residues.

The chain couples TRBV10-2 to TRBJ2-1; D ambiguous. CDR1 and CDR2 from the germline V gene are WSHSY and SAAADI. The V end lost 0 bases, the J end lost 6 bases, and 18 bases lay between the germline ends. The CDR3 is 17 amino acids. CDR3 residues: CASSESTQTSVGNEQFF. CDR3 nucleotides: TGCGCCAGCAGTGAGTCGACTCAAACCTCTGTGGGCAATGAGCAGTTCTTC.

The chain recombines TRBV5-5 with TRBJ1-1; D is possibly TRBD1 (5 bases). In germline, CDR1 is SGHKS, CDR2 YYEKEE (reference sequence). V was cut by 4 bases and J by 14 bases, with 21 bases left in between. The CDR3 is 13 residues long. CDR3 residues: CASSPDSLLFSFF. The CDR3 nucleotides read TGTGCCAGCAGCCCCGACAGCTTACTCTTCAGCTTCTTT.

This clone was recorded once. The J gene is TRBJ1-1, the V gene TRBV18; D is unresolved. CDR1 and CDR2 (germline): KGHSH, LQKENI. This CDR3 comprises 14 residues. V lost 4 bases, J lost 1 base, and 10 bases lay in between. The CDR3 DNA reads TGTGCCAGCTCACGGACGAGGGAGAACACTGAAGCTTTCTTT. This codes for CASSRTRENTEAFF.

The V call is TRBV4-2, the J call TRBJ1-5, with TRBD1 matching 9 bases. J was trimmed by 1 base and V by 3 bases; bases with no gene match: 7. CDR1 LGHNA and CDR2 YNFKEQ come from the germline V gene. The CDR3 contains 17 residues. CDR3 region: CASSHLDRGYSNQPQHF. Here the CDR3 DNA reads TGTGCCAGCAGCCACCTGGACAGGGGATACAGCAATCAGCCCCAGCATTTT.

This clone was detected a few times. The rearrangement uses TRBV6-6 and TRBJ1-1; D perhaps matches TRBD1 (5 bases). The CDR3 is 14 amino acids. The germline V and J ends were trimmed by 2 bases and 6 bases, with 13 bases remaining between them. CDR1 and CDR2 from the germline V gene are MNHNY and SVGAGI (reference sequence). The CDR3 DNA sequence: TGTGCCAGCAGTTACCCTCTCGGAGGGGCTGAAGCTTTCTTT. Encoded protein: CASSYPLGGAEAFF.

The rearrangement joins TRBV24-1 to TRBJ1-5, with TRBD1 identical over 8 bases. Germline CDR1 is KGHDR and CDR2 is SFDVKD. This CDR3 region has 15 residues. Unmatched junction bases numbered 9, after V lost 3 bases and J lost 9 bases. In DNA, the CDR3 is TGTGCCACCAGTGATAATAGCAGGGGGCGCGGGCCCCAGCATTTT. The encoded protein is CATSDNSRGRGPQHF.